This T cell receptor beta chain was captured by sequencing in a study of blood T cell repertoires in COVID-19. The overall study: PBMCs, B-cell-depleted T cells, or T cells provided the cDNA or gDNA that made up the material.

The CDR3 is made up of 13 amino acids. Germline V gene lookup returns CDR1 SGHVS and CDR2 FQNEAQ. V shed 3 bases and J 5 bases; nucleotides not matched to a gene: 3. The Seattle patients, enrolled during active infection, were followed longitudinally. Only in-frame clones appear in the TCRdb table, and some are missing; sequencing was by immunoSEQ multiplex PCR. The repertoire holds roughly 190,000 clones, roughly 87% seen once, with about 7.8% in the top ten. Sequenced input: peripheral blood. This sequence joins TRBV7-8 and TRBJ1-1, with 7 positions matching TRBD1. The TCR sequence derives from a woman in her sixties or seventies with COVID-19, enrolled during active disease. Here the CDR3 reads CASSLTGMTEAFF. For the CDR3, the DNA is TGTGCCAGCAGCTTGACAGGGATGACTGAAGCTTTCTTT.